Below, 30 T cell receptor beta chains from the same sample are listed, as sequenced in a study of Graves' ophthalmopathy and Graves' hyperthyroidism. Scientists amplified the TCR beta CDR3 regions from RNA transcripts. Second-round multiplex PCR came after first-round RT-PCR with HTBI primers. TCRdb used MiXCR to reprocess the multiplex PCR reads, holding one entry per CDR3 protein. The top ten hold more than 5.5% of the sample, which has under 800,000 distinct CDR3 sequences, approximately 21% seen once. What was sequenced was peripheral blood. These receptors were taken from a woman aged 18-29 years with stable Graves' hyperthyroidism. Some clones in this sample may be carry-over from other donors' samples.

Many counts were recorded for this clonotype. This chain connects TRBV6-1 to TRBJ1-5, with D possibly TRBD1 on 5 matching bases. The CDR3 extends over 15 amino acids. CDR1 and CDR2 (germline): MNHNS, SASEGT. V shed 4 bases and J shed 3 bases, with 13 bases lying between them. CDR3 amino acids: CASSAYAGTNQPQHF. CDR3 DNA: TGTGCCAGCAGTGCCTACGCAGGGACCAATCAGCCCCAGCATTTT.

This clonotype has ten or more counts. V and J are TRBV11-2 and TRBJ2-7, with D unclear. Trimming left V 0 bases short and J 0 bases short, with 15 bases between. Per the germline V gene, CDR1 is SGHAT and CDR2 is FQNNGV. This CDR3 has 17 amino acids. The CDR3 DNA reads as TGTGCCAGCAGCTTAGATCAGTCTGCTCGTACCTCCTACGAGCAGTACTTC. This gives the protein CASSLDQSARTSYEQYF.

This clonotype occurred many times. The chain combines TRBV10-3 with TRBJ2-5; 7 nucleotides agree with TRBD1. The CDR3 runs 14 residues. The V segment lost 4 bases and the J segment 3 bases; nucleotides outside the gene matches: 5. Germline V gene lookup returns CDR1 ENHRY and CDR2 SYGVKD. The CDR3 sequence: CAISGRQGEETQYF. CDR3 sequence (DNA): TGTGCCATCAGTGGACGACAGGGAGAAGAGACCCAGTACTTC.

This chain uses TRBV27 with TRBJ1-2; D not certain. Trimming removed 10 bases from V and 2 bases from J, with 17 bases in between. The V gene's germline CDR1 is MNHEY and CDR2 SMNVEV (reference sequence). This CDR3 is built from 14 residues. CDR3 nucleotides: TGTGCCACCGCGAGGAACCTGATGAACTATGGCTACACCTTC. Translating it yields CATARNLMNYGYTF.

The chain joins TRBV5-1 to TRBJ1-6; D not resolved. Trimming pared 4 bases from V and 0 bases from J, leaving 11 bases between. From germline, CDR1 is SGHRS and CDR2 YFSETQ. This CDR3 has 16 residues. The CDR3 DNA reads as TGCGCCAGCAGCCAGGAAATCCGCTCCTATAATTCACCCCTCCACTTT. Translation: CASSQEIRSYNSPLHF. The full variable domain, rest sourced from reference TRBV5-1 and TRBJ1-6, is KAGVTQTPRYLIKTRGQQVTLSCSPISGHRSVSWYQQTPGQGLQFLFEYFSETQRNKGNFPGRFSGRQFSNSRSEMNVSTLELGDSALYLCASSQEIRSYNSPLHFGNGTRLTVT.

This clonotype was seen more than once but under ten times. This sequence joins TRBV4-1 and TRBJ2-5; weak D call: TRBD2 (5 bases). V was cut by 1 base and J by 3 bases, with 15 bases left in between. The germline V gene encodes CDR1 MGHRA and CDR2 YSYEKL. The CDR3 runs to 16 residues. The CDR3 protein is CASSQGAGGTEETQYF. The DNA of the CDR3 is TGCGCCAGCAGCCAAGGTGCGGGCGGAACAGAAGAGACCCAGTACTTC.

This clonotype has at least ten counts. V gene TRBV20-1 combines with J gene TRBJ1-1; a possible D gene is TRBD1 (5 bases). V lost 6 bases to trimming and J lost 0 bases, with 11 bases between them. The CDR3 is made up of 13 amino acids. CDR1 is DFQATT and CDR2 is SNEGSKA in the germline V gene (reference sequence). DNA for the CDR3: TGCAGTGCCCGACAGACCGTGAACACTGAAGCTTTCTTT. It is translated as CSARQTVNTEAFF.

This clonotype was recorded at least ten times. The chain carries TRBV28 and TRBJ1-1; D gene unclear. The V and J ends lost 6 bases and 0 bases respectively, with 11 bases between them. Looked up from germline, CDR1 is MDHEN and CDR2 is SYDVKM. This CDR3 has 14 amino acids. CDR3 residues: CASSRTAMNTEAFF. The CDR3 DNA follows: TGTGCCAGCAGCAGAACAGCCATGAACACTGAAGCTTTCTTT.

The V call is TRBV19, the J call TRBJ2-7, with 8 bases that match TRBD1. The CDR3 has 13 amino acids. Germline V CDR1 and CDR2: LNHDA, SQIVND (reference sequence). The trim removed 10 bases at V and 3 bases at J, leaving 8 bases unmatched. As DNA, the CDR3 is TGTGCCACGATCGGGACAGGCGGCTACGAGCAGTACTTC. This gives the protein CATIGTGGYEQYF.

This clonotype was picked up many times. The rearrangement links TRBV29-1 to TRBJ2-7; TRBD1 matches at 8 bases. The CDR3 totals 15 residues. Germline CDR1 is SQVTM and CDR2 is ANQGSEA. Unmatched junction bases numbered 9, after V lost 1 base and J lost 4 bases. The CDR3 loop is CSVEGFGTGLYEQYF. The DNA for the CDR3 is TGCAGCGTTGAAGGCTTTGGGACAGGTTTGTACGAGCAGTACTTC.

This clonotype has a handful of counts. The CDR3 region has the DNA TGTGCCAGCAGCCAACATCTAAGCAATCAGCCCCAGCATTTT. This codes for CASSQHLSNQPQHF. The chain uses TRBV6-1 and TRBJ1-5; no definite D call. The CDR3 contains 14 residues. V was pared by 6 bases and J by 1 base, with 10 bases between. The V gene's germline CDR1 is MNHNS and CDR2 SASEGT.

This clonotype was seen at least ten times. The V call is TRBV30, the J call TRBJ1-1; D gene unclear. CDR1 is GTSNPN, CDR2 SVGIG, per germline (reference sequence). The ends were cut back, 2 bases at V and 6 bases at J, with 7 bases in the middle. This CDR3 has 11 residues. In nucleotides, the CDR3 is TGTGCCTGGAGTCGCGTGGCTGAAGCTTTCTTT. Protein product: CAWSRVAEAFF. Together with reference TRBV30 and TRBJ1-1, the CDR3 gives the full variable domain: SQTIHQWPATLVQPVGSPLSLECTVEGTSNPNLYWYRQAAGRGLQLLFYSVGIGQISSEVPQNLSASRPQDRQFILSSKKLLLSDSGFYLCAWSRVAEAFFGQGTRLTVV.

CDR3 DNA sequence: TGTGCCAGCAGCCCTTGGGGGGGCTCCTACAATGAGCAGTTCTTC. Translation gives CASSPWGGSYNEQFF. The V call is TRBV7-2, the J call TRBJ2-1; 7 nucleotides line up with TRBD2. The CDR3 is made up of 15 amino acids. V shed 5 bases and J 0 bases; nucleotides not matched to a gene: 4. CDR1 and CDR2 (germline): SGHTA, FQGNSA. The complete variable domain, with remaining parts taken from reference TRBV7-2 and TRBJ2-1, reads GAGVSQSPSNKVTEKGKDVELRCDPISGHTALYWYRQSLGQGLEFLIYFQGNSAPDKSGLPSDRFSAERTGGSVSTLTIQRTQQEDSAVYLCASSPWGGSYNEQFFGPGTRLTVL.

This clonotype showed up many times. The chain couples TRBV28 to TRBJ2-7; D may be TRBD1 (8 bases). Germline V gene lookup returns CDR1 MDHEN and CDR2 SYDVKM. There are 14 residues in the CDR3. Trimming left V 8 bases short and J 4 bases short, with 18 bases between. CDR3 residues: CASGQGLFIYEQYF. The DNA for the CDR3 is TGTGCCAGCGGACAGGGACTATTCATATACGAGCAGTACTTC.

This clonotype appeared a few times. The chain carries TRBV12-3 or TRBV12-4 and TRBJ1-1; 7 positions agree with TRBD1. The CDR3 runs 16 residues. Losses at the gene ends were 6 bases for V and 0 bases for J; bases not matched to a gene: 10. CDR3 residues: CASSRGDSLMNTEAFF. CDR3 DNA: TGTGCCAGCAGCCGGGGGGACAGTCTAATGAACACTGAAGCTTTCTTT.

Ten or more counts support this clonotype. The CDR3 loop reads CASSHTRRVYEQYF. CDR3 nucleotides: TGTGCCAGCAGCCACACCAGACGGGTCTACGAGCAGTACTTC. This chain links TRBV3-1 with TRBJ2-7; D not certain. V was clipped by 3 bases and J by 3 bases, with 12 bases between them. The CDR3 consists of 14 residues. CDR1 is LGHDT, CDR2 YNNKEL, per germline (reference sequence).

The genes are TRBV6-1 and TRBJ1-5; 9 nucleotides agree with TRBD1. CDR1 is MNHNS and CDR2 is SASEGT in the germline V gene. After removal of 8 bases from V and 6 bases from J, the junction contained 8 bases not matched to a gene. The CDR3 loop spans 14 amino acids. CDR3 sequence: CASHGTGISQPQHF. The CDR3, as DNA: TGTGCCAGCCATGGGACAGGGATTAGTCAGCCCCAGCATTTT.

The rearrangement links TRBV6-1 to TRBJ2-5; D is possibly TRBD1 (6 bases). Germline V gene lookup returns CDR1 MNHNS and CDR2 SASEGT. V lost 2 bases to trimming and J lost 3 bases, with 13 bases between them. The CDR3 covers 15 residues. CDR3 sequence (DNA): TGTGCCAGCAGTGAACCTACTGGGGACAAAGAGACCCAGTACTTC. Translated, it gives CASSEPTGDKETQYF.

This clonotype occurred once. This chain connects TRBV6-2 or TRBV6-3 to TRBJ1-5; 7 bases fit TRBD1. From germline, CDR1 is MNHEY and CDR2 SVGEGT. CDR3 size: 18 residues. J gave up 0 bases and V 3 bases, and 11 bases lay outside the gene matches. The CDR3 DNA reads as TGTGCCAGCAGTTATTATGCGTTTGGACAGGATAGCAATCAGCCCCAGCATTTT. This codes for CASSYYAFGQDSNQPQHF.

This chain uses TRBV7-9 with TRBJ1-2; D gene uncertain. From germline, CDR1 is SEHNR and CDR2 FQNEAQ (reference sequence). CDR3 size: 13 residues. V dropped 2 bases and J dropped 6 bases, with 10 bases sitting between them. The CDR3 coding sequence is TGTGCCAGCAGCTTACGCCCGCGGGATGGCTACACCTTC. This gives the protein CASSLRPRDGYTF.

This chain joins TRBV12-3 or TRBV12-4 and TRBJ2-4; tentatively, D is TRBD1 (6 bases). The CDR3 is 12 residues long. With 0 bases removed from V and 13 bases from J, the gap between germline ends came to 10 bases. CDR3 DNA sequence: TGTGCCAGCAGTTTAGCATGGGACACCCAGTACTTC. It codes for CASSLAWDTQYF.

This clonotype was picked up many times. The rearrangement joins TRBV24-1 to TRBJ1-1; D call uncertain. V was shortened by 2 bases and J by 1 base, with 10 bases between the two germline ends. The CDR3 totals 15 residues. Germline-derived CDR1 and CDR2 are KGHDR and SFDVKD. The CDR3 loop reads CATSDSLGGNTEAFF. The CDR3 coding sequence is TGTGCCACCAGTGATTCCCTTGGCGGGAACACTGAAGCTTTCTTT.

This clonotype was seen repeatedly, ten times or more. The V gene is TRBV19, the J gene TRBJ1-5; D call uncertain. The V and J ends lost 0 bases and 4 bases respectively, with 16 bases between them. Germline CDR1 is LNHDA and CDR2 is SQIVND (reference sequence). The CDR3 runs to 17 residues. CDR3 region: CASSIDPEGSLNQPQHF. DNA of the CDR3: TGTGCCAGTAGTATAGATCCTGAGGGTAGCTTGAATCAGCCCCAGCATTTT. The variable domain in full, with the rest retrieved from reference TRBV19 and TRBJ1-5, is DGGITQSPKYLFRKEGQNVTLSCEQNLNHDAMYWYRQDPGQGLRLIYYSQIVNDFQKGDIAEGYSVSREKKESFPLTVTSAQKNPTAFYLCASSIDPEGSLNQPQHFGDGTRLSIL.

There are a few counts of this clonotype. This rearrangement joins TRBV11-2 to TRBJ1-5, with a possible D match to TRBD1 (5 bases). In germline, CDR1 is SGHAT, CDR2 FQNNGV. V was trimmed by 5 bases and J by 3 bases, leaving 14 bases between them. CDR3 length: 15 residues. CDR3 sequence (DNA): TGTGCCAGCAGCCTGCTGGGACGGCTCAATCAGCCCCAGCATTTT. It encodes CASSLLGRLNQPQHF. The variable domain in full, with the rest retrieved from reference TRBV11-2 and TRBJ1-5, is EAGVAQSPRYKIIEKRQSVAFWCNPISGHATLYWYQQILGQGPKLLIQFQNNGVVDDSQLPKDRFSAERLKGVDSTLKIQPAKLEDSAVYLCASSLLGRLNQPQHFGDGTRLSIL.

This clonotype was detected ten times or more. The V and J genes are TRBV4-2 and TRBJ2-5; 10 bases agree with TRBD2. Germline CDR1 and CDR2: LGHNA and YNFKEQ. V shed 8 bases and J 5 bases; nucleotides not matched to a gene: 8. The CDR3 has 14 residues. CDR3 nucleotides: TGTGCCAGCGGGGGGGGGACTAGCGCGGAGACCCAGTACTTC. Its translation: CASGGGTSAETQYF.

This clonotype was detected many times. The CDR3 DNA reads TGTGCCATCAGTGAGTCGACGCTTGGCTACACCTTC. Protein: CAISESTLGYTF. The chain couples TRBV10-3 to TRBJ1-2; the D is unclear. The length of the CDR3 is 12 residues. Germline values: CDR1 ENHRY, CDR2 SYGVKD. Trimming shortened V by 0 bases and J by 7 bases, and 6 bases separated the two germline ends.

This clonotype was picked up many times. The chain couples TRBV5-1 to TRBJ1-5; D may be TRBD1 (5 bases). V was cut by 1 base and J by 3 bases, with 8 bases left in between. Germline CDR1 and CDR2: SGHRS and YFSETQ. The CDR3 consists of 14 residues. The CDR3 region has the DNA TGCGCCAGCAGCTTGCAGGGAGACAATCAGCCCCAGCATTTT. Its protein is CASSLQGDNQPQHF. The variable domain in full, with the rest retrieved from reference TRBV5-1 and TRBJ1-5, is KAGVTQTPRYLIKTRGQQVTLSCSPISGHRSVSWYQQTPGQGLQFLFEYFSETQRNKGNFPGRFSGRQFSNSRSEMNVSTLELGDSALYLCASSLQGDNQPQHFGDGTRLSIL.

The chain couples TRBV27 to TRBJ1-2; TRBD1 is a possible D gene (5 bases). Germline V gene sequence: CDR1 MNHEY, CDR2 SMNVEV (reference sequence). V lost 5 bases to trimming and J lost 6 bases, with 10 bases between them. The CDR3 has 12 residues. The CDR3 spells CASSATGHGYTF. DNA for the CDR3: TGTGCCAGCAGTGCTACGGGGCATGGCTACACCTTC.

This clonotype came up many times. The V and J genes are TRBV4-1 and TRBJ2-7; 10 bases are a match to TRBD2. The CDR3 extends over 19 amino acids. Germline-derived CDR1 and CDR2 are MGHRA and YSYEKL. The J segment lost 0 bases and the V segment lost 4 bases, leaving 15 bases of the junction unmatched. The CDR3 bases are TGCGCCAGCAGCCTTCACCCGGGACTAGCGCCCAGGAGCTCCTACGAGCAGTACTTC. Translated: CASSLHPGLAPRSSYEQYF.

In this sample, this clonotype turned up many times. The chain links TRBV7-9 to TRBJ1-2; D possibly corresponds to TRBD1 (6 bases). V lost 5 bases, J lost 0 bases, and 13 bases lay in between. The V gene's germline CDR1 is SEHNR and CDR2 FQNEAQ (reference sequence). The CDR3 totals 15 residues. CDR3 in DNA: TGTGCCAGCAGCACGACCCGGACAGCTAACTATGGCTACACCTTC. Translation: CASSTTRTANYGYTF.